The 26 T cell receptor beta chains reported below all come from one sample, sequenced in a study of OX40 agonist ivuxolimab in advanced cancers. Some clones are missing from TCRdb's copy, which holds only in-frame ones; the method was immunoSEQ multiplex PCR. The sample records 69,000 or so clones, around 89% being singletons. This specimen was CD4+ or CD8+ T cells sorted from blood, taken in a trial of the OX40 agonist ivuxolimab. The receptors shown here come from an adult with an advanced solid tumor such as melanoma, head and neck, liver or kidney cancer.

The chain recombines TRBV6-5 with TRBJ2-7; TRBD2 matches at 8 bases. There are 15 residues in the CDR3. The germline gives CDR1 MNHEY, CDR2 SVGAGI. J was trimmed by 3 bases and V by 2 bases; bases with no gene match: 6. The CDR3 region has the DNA TGTGCCAGCAGTTACACCCAAAGCGGGAGCTACGAGCAGTACTTC. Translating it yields CASSYTQSGSYEQYF.

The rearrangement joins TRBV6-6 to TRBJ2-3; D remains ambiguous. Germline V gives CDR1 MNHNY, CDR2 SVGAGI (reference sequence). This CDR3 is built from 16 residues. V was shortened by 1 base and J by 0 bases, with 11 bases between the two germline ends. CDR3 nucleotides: TGTGCCAGCAGTTACTTGCAGACCCAAAGCACAGATACGCAGTATTTT. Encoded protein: CASSYLQTQSTDTQYF.

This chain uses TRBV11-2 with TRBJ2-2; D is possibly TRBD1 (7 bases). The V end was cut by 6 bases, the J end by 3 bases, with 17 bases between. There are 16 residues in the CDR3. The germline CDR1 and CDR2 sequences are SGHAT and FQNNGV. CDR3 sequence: CASRPSQGGDTGELFF. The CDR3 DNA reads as TGTGCCAGCAGACCCTCCCAGGGGGGAGACACCGGGGAGCTGTTTTTT.

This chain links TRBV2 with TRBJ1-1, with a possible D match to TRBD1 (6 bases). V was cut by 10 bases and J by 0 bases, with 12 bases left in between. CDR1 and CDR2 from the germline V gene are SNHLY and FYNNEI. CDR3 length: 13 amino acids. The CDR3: CATRTAMNTEAFF. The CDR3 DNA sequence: TGTGCCACCAGGACAGCCATGAACACTGAAGCTTTCTTT. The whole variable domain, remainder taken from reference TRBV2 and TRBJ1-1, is EPEVTQTPSHQVTQMGQEVILRCVPISNHLYFYWYRQILGQKVEFLVSFYNNEISEKSEIFDDQFSVERPDGSNFTLKIRSTKLEDSAMYFCATRTAMNTEAFFGQGTRLTVV.

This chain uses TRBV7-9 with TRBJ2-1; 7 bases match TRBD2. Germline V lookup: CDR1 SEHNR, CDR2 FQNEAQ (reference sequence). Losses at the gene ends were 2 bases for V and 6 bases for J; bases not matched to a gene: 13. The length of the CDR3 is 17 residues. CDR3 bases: TGTGCCAGCAGCTTATATGAGGTGACTAGCTGGTTCAATGAGCAGTTCTTC. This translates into CASSLYEVTSWFNEQFF.

As DNA, the CDR3 is TGTGCCAGCAGCGTAGATGGGAGCACTGAAGCTTTCTTT. Translation gives CASSVDGSTEAFF. The chain employs TRBV9 and TRBJ1-1, with no clear D. Trimming left V 0 bases short and J 4 bases short, with 7 bases between. CDR1 SGDLS and CDR2 YYNGEE come from the germline V gene. The CDR3 is 13 amino acids.

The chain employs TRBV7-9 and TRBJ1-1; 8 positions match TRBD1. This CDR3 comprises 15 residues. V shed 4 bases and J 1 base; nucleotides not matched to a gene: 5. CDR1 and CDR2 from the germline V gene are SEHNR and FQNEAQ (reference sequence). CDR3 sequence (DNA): TGTGCCAGCAGCTCCCCGACAGGGGCGAACACTGAAGCTTTCTTT. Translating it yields CASSSPTGANTEAFF.

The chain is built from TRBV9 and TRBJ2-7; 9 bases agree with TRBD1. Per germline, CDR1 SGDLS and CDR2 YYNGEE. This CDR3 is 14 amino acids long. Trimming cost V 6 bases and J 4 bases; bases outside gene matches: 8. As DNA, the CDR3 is TGTGCCAGCACCTCCGGGACAGGGACGTACGAGCAGTACTTC. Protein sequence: CASTSGTGTYEQYF.

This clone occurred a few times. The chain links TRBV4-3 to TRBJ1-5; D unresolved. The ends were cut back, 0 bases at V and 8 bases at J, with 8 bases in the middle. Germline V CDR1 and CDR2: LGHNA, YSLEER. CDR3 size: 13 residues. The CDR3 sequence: CASSQDSTEPQHF. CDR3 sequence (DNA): TGCGCCAGCAGCCAAGATAGTACTGAGCCCCAGCATTTT.

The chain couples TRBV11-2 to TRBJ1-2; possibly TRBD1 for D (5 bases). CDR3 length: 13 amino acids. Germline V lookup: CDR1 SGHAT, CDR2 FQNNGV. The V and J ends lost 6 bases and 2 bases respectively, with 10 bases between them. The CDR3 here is CASSSDRNYGYTF. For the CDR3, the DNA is TGTGCCAGCAGTTCAGACAGAAACTATGGCTACACCTTC. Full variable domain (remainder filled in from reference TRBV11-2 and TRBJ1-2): EAGVAQSPRYKIIEKRQSVAFWCNPISGHATLYWYQQILGQGPKLLIQFQNNGVVDDSQLPKDRFSAERLKGVDSTLKIQPAKLEDSAVYLCASSSDRNYGYTFGSGTRLTVV.

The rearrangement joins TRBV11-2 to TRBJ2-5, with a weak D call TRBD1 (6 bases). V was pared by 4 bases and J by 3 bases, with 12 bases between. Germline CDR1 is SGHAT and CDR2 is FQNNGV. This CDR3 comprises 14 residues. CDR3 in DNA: TGTGCCAGCAGCTCCCGGGACAAAAAAGAGACCCAGTACTTC. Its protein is CASSSRDKKETQYF.

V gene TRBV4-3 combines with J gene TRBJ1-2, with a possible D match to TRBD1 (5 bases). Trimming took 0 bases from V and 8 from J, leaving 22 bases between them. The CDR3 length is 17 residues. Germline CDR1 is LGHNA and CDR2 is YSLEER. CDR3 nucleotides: TGCGCCAGCAGCCAAGACCACGTCCAATCAGGGACCTGGGGCTACACCTTC. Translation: CASSQDHVQSGTWGYTF.

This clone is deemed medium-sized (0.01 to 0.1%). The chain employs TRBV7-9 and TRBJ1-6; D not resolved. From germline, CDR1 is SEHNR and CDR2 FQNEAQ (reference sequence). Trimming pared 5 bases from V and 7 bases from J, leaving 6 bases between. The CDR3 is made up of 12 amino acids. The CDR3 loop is CASSPGNSPLHF. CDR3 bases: TGTGCCAGCAGCCCCGGGAATTCACCCCTCCACTTT.

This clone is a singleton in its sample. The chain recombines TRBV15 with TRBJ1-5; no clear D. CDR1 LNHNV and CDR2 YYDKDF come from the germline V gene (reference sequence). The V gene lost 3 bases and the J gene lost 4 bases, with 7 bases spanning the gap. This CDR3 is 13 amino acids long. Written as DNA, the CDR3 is TGTGCCACCAGCAGCGGGCGGAATCAGCCCCAGCATTTT. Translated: CATSSGRNQPQHF. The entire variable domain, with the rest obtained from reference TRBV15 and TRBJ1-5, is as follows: DAMVIQNPRYQVTQFGKPVTLSCSQTLNHNVMYWYQQKSSQAPKLLFHYYDKDFNNEADTPDNFQSRRPNTSFCFLDIRSPGLGDTAMYLCATSSGRNQPQHFGDGTRLSIL.

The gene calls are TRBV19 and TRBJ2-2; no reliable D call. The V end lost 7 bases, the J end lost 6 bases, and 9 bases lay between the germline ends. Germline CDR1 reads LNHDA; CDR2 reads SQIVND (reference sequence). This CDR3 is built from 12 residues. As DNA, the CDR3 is TGTGCCAGTACAGCCGGCCCCGGGGAGCTGTTTTTT. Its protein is CASTAGPGELFF. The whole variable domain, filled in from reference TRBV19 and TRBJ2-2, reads DGGITQSPKYLFRKEGQNVTLSCEQNLNHDAMYWYRQDPGQGLRLIYYSQIVNDFQKGDIAEGYSVSREKKESFPLTVTSAQKNPTAFYLCASTAGPGELFFGEGSRLTVL.

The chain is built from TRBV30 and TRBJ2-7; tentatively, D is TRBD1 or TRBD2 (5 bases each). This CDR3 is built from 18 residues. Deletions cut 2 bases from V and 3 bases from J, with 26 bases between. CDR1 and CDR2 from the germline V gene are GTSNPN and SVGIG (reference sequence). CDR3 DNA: TGTGCCTGGAGTATAACCCCCATTGGTGACGGGGCGGACTACGAGCAGTACTTC. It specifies CAWSITPIGDGADYEQYF.

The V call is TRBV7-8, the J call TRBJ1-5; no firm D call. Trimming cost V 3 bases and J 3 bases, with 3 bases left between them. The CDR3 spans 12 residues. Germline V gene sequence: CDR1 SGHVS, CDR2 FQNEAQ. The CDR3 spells CASSLDNQPQHF. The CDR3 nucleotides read TGTGCCAGCAGCTTGGACAATCAGCCCCAGCATTTT.

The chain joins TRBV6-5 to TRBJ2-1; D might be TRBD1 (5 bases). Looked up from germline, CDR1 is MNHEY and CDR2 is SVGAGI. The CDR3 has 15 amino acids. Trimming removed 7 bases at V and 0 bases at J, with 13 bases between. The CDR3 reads CASKGGADSYNEQFF. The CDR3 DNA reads TGTGCCAGCAAGGGTGGGGCGGACTCCTACAATGAGCAGTTCTTC.

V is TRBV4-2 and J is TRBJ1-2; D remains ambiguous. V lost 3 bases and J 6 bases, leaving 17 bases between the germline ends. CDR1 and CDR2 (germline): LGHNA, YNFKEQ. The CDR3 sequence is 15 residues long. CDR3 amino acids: CASSHDTSGPNGYTF. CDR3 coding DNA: TGTGCCAGCAGCCACGATACTTCAGGTCCCAATGGCTACACCTTC.

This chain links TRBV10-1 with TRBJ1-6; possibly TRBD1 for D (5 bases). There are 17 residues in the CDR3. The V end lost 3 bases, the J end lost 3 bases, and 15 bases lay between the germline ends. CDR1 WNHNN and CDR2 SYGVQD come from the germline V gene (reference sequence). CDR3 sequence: CASSDPETADYNSPLHF. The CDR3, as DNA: TGCGCCAGCAGTGACCCAGAGACAGCCGACTATAATTCACCCCTCCACTTT.

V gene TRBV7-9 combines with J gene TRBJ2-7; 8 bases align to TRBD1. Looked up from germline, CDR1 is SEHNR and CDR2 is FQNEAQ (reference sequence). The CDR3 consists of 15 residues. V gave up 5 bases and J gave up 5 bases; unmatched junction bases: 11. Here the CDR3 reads CASSPIWTGWNEQYF. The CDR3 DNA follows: TGTGCCAGCAGCCCCATTTGGACAGGGTGGAACGAGCAGTACTTC.

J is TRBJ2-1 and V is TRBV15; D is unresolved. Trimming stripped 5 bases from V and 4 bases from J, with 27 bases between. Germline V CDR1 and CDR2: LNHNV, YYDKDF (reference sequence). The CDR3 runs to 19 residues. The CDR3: CATSPPRQTLARSYNEQFF. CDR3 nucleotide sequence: TGTGCCACCAGCCCCCCGCGGCAGACTTTAGCCCGGAGTTACAATGAGCAGTTCTTC.

CDR3 region: CASSPNTEAFF. CDR3 sequence (DNA): TGTGCCAGCAGCCCCAACACTGAAGCTTTCTTT. The V call is TRBV28, the J call TRBJ1-1; the D is unclear. The germline V gene encodes CDR1 MDHEN and CDR2 SYDVKM. The CDR3 covers 11 residues. Trimming shortened V by 6 bases and J by 2 bases, and 4 bases separated the two germline ends.

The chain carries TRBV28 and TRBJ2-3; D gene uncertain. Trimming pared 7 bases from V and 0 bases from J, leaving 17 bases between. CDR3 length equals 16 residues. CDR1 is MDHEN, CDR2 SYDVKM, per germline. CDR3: CASNAQLIASTDTQYF. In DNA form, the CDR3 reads TGTGCCAGCAACGCACAGCTGATAGCTAGCACAGATACGCAGTATTTT.

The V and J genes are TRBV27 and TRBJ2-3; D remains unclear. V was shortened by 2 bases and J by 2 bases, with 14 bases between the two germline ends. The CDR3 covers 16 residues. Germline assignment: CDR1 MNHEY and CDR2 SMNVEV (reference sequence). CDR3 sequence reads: CASSLVFYQPTDTQYF. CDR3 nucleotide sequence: TGTGCCAGCAGTTTAGTCTTTTACCAACCCACAGATACGCAGTATTTT.

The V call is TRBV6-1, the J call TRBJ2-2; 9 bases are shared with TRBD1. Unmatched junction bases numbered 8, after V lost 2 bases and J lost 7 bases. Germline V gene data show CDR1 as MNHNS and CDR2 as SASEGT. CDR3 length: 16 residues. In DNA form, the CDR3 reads TGTGCCAGCAGTGAATACGGGACAGGGTCGTTCGGGGAGCTGTTTTTT. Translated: CASSEYGTGSFGELFF.